These T cell receptor beta chains were read from a single sample in a study of cytomegalovirus exposure and HLA in healthy donors. Clones were sequenced by immunoSEQ multiplex PCR, and TCRdb holds only the in-frame ones, with some missing. The sample lists roughly 190,000 clones; over 9.5% were seen once. The sequenced material came from PBMCs. The receptor set was obtained from a man aged 45-65 years in good health and CMV-seropositive. Each CDR3 is given with its conserved first and last residue. D genes are given only for firm matches. Not every row has a clone size; where given, it reads once, few, many or a size class.

size: -; J: TRBJ1-2; D: -; V: TRBV30; CDR3: CAWSLAANYGYTF; DNA: TGTGCCTGGAGTCTAGCAGCCAACTATGGCTACACCTTC
size: few; J: TRBJ2-2; D: TRBD1; V: TRBV7-2; CDR3: CASSSGQVTGELFF; DNA: TGTGCCAGCAGCTCGGGACAGGTCACCGGGGAGCTGTTTTTT
size: -; J: TRBJ1-5; D: -; V: TRBV29-1; CDR3: CSVGENINQPQHF; DNA: TGCAGCGTTGGGGAGAATATCAATCAGCCCCAGCATTTT
size: few; J: TRBJ2-3; D: -; V: TRBV19; CDR3: CARTLRGLSTDTQYF; DNA: TGTGCCAGGACTCTGCGGGGACTTAGCACAGATACGCAGTATTTT
size: -; J: TRBJ1-1; D: -; V: TRBV7-6; CDR3: CASSPRDKHTEAFF; DNA: TGTGCCAGCAGCCCCCGGGACAAGCACACTGAAGCTTTCTTT
size: few; J: TRBJ1-2; D: -; V: TRBV25-1; CDR3: CASSESRGGSLKDGYTF; DNA: TGTGCCAGCAGTGAATCACGGGGGGGCTCCCTTAAGGATGGCTACACCTTC
size: few; J: TRBJ1-3; D: -; V: TRBV15; CDR3: CATSRDPGIGNTIYF; DNA: TGTGCCACCAGCAGAGATCCAGGGATCGGAAACACCATATATTTT
size: few; J: TRBJ1-2; D: TRBD1; V: TRBV25-1; CDR3: CASSEPGTGHYGYTF; DNA: TGTGCCAGCAGTGAGCCCGGGACAGGGCACTATGGCTACACCTTC
size: -; J: TRBJ2-2; D: TRBD1; V: TRBV7-6; CDR3: CASSLAPGGSTGELFF; DNA: TGTGCCAGCAGCTTAGCCCCAGGGGGAAGCACCGGGGAGCTGTTTTTT
size: -; J: TRBJ1-2; D: TRBD1; V: TRBV6-1; CDR3: CASGRDRGGGYTF; DNA: TGTGCCAGCGGCCGGGACAGGGGGGGCGGCTACACCTTC
size: -; J: TRBJ1-4; D: -; V: TRBV5-1; CDR3: CASSLASRSSVTNEKLFF; DNA: TGCGCCAGCAGCTTGGCCTCACGCTCCAGTGTGACTAATGAAAAACTGTTTTTT
size: -; J: TRBJ1-1; D: TRBD1; V: TRBV5-4; CDR3: CASSFRDRNTEAFF; DNA: TGTGCCAGCAGTTTCCGGGACAGGAACACTGAAGCTTTCTTT
size: few; J: TRBJ1-5; D: -; V: TRBV10-1; CDR3: CASSEAGRSSNQPQHF; DNA: TGCGCCAGCAGTGAGGCAGGGCGATCTAGCAATCAGCCCCAGCATTTT
size: -; J: TRBJ2-1; D: TRBD2; V: TRBV28; CDR3: CATRGLAGTYNEQFF; DNA: TGTGCCACCAGGGGACTAGCGGGAACCTACAATGAGCAGTTCTTC
size: -; J: TRBJ1-1; D: -; V: TRBV23-1; CDR3: CASTSPGATPGTTEAFF; DNA: TGCGCCAGCACCTCCCCTGGGGCTACCCCCGGCACGACTGAAGCTTTCTTT
size: few; J: TRBJ2-7; D: TRBD1; V: TRBV2; CDR3: CASSDVGQAYEQYF; DNA: TGTGCCAGCAGTGACGTGGGACAGGCGTACGAGCAGTACTTC
size: few; J: TRBJ1-3; D: TRBD1; V: TRBV10-3; CDR3: CATDTGTGDGNTIYF; DNA: TGTGCCACCGATACCGGGACAGGGGATGGAAACACCATATATTTT
size: -; J: TRBJ1-1; D: -; V: TRBV28; CDR3: CASSLGGVNTEAFF; DNA: TGTGCCAGCAGTTTAGGCGGGGTTAACACTGAAGCTTTCTTT
size: few; J: TRBJ1-6; D: TRBD1; V: TRBV11-3; CDR3: CASSVQRTGYNSPLHF; DNA: TGTGCCAGCAGCGTCCAAAGGACAGGCTATAATTCACCCCTCCACTTT
size: -; J: TRBJ2-2; D: -; V: TRBV5-4; CDR3: CASSLARAGELFF; DNA: TGTGCCAGCAGCTTGGCCAGGGCCGGGGAGCTGTTTTTT
size: few; J: TRBJ1-5; D: -; V: TRBV4-3; CDR3: CASSQVAGGNQPQHF; DNA: TGCGCCAGCAGCCAAGTTGCAGGGGGCAATCAGCCCCAGCATTTT
size: few; J: TRBJ1-1; D: -; V: TRBV19; CDR3: CASSIVVRNTEAFF; DNA: TGTGCCAGTAGTATAGTTGTGAGGAACACTGAAGCTTTCTTT
size: -; J: TRBJ1-1; D: -; V: TRBV5-1; CDR3: CASSVGSRDTEAFF; DNA: TGCGCCAGCAGCGTGGGCAGCCGGGACACTGAGGCTTTCTTT
size: -; J: TRBJ2-1; D: TRBD2; V: TRBV7-2; CDR3: CASSLLSGGARNEQFF; DNA: TGTGCCAGCAGCTTGCTTAGCGGGGGGGCCAGGAATGAGCAGTTCTTC
size: few; J: TRBJ1-2; D: TRBD1; V: TRBV5-6; CDR3: CASSRPGQGDYGYTF; DNA: TGTGCCAGCAGCCGACCGGGACAGGGCGATTATGGCTACACCTTC
size: -; J: TRBJ1-1; D: -; V: TRBV7-9; CDR3: CASSLAGGLNTEAFF; DNA: TGTGCCAGCAGCTTAGCGGGCGGGCTGAACACTGAAGCCTTCTTT
size: -; J: TRBJ2-2; D: TRBD1; V: TRBV5-1; CDR3: CASSKGQEKTGELFF; DNA: TGCGCCAGCAGCAAGGGACAGGAGAAAACCGGGGAGCTGTTTTTT
size: few; J: TRBJ1-2; D: -; V: TRBV7-3; CDR3: CASSLTGPPSTGYTF; DNA: TGTGCCAGCAGCTTAACCGGTCCCCCCTCCACTGGCTACACCTTC
size: few; J: TRBJ1-2; D: -; V: TRBV7-9; CDR3: CASIYLGGTRGGYTF; DNA: TGTGCCAGCATCTACTTAGGCGGCACCCGAGGAGGCTACACCTTC
size: -; J: TRBJ1-5; D: TRBD1; V: TRBV12-5; CDR3: CASAWTGGINQPQHF; DNA: TGTGCTAGTGCCTGGACAGGGGGCATCAATCAGCCCCAGCATTTT
size: -; J: TRBJ1-1; D: -; V: TRBV9; CDR3: CASSVVPGEGSEAFF; DNA: TGTGCCAGCAGCGTAGTACCAGGGGAAGGATCTGAAGCTTTCTTT
size: few; J: TRBJ2-7; D: -; V: TRBV30; CDR3: CAWSIRPRAGEQYF; DNA: TGTGCCTGGAGTATAAGACCGAGGGCTGGCGAGCAGTACTTC
size: few; J: TRBJ1-6; D: TRBD1; V: TRBV19; CDR3: CASSVGQGTSPLHF; DNA: TGTGCCAGTAGTGTGGGACAGGGTACTTCACCCCTCCACTTT